This T cell receptor beta chain was captured by sequencing in a study of OX40 agonist ivuxolimab in advanced cancers. Regarding the study as a whole: CD4+ T cells averaged fewer expanded clones than CD8+ T cells.

The assay was immunoSEQ multiplex PCR, and TCRdb's table has in-frame clones only and misses some. The sample consists of roughly 60,000 clones, 86% of them appearing once. The V gene lost 2 bases and the J gene lost 0 bases, with 7 bases spanning the gap. Looked up from germline, CDR1 is LNHNV and CDR2 is YYDKDF (reference sequence). The CDR3 length is 15 residues. Concerning this clone itself: What it binds is unknown.

This sample comprised CD4+ or CD8+ T cells sorted from blood, obtained in a trial of the OX40 agonist ivuxolimab. The V and J genes are TRBV15 and TRBJ1-4; the D is unclear. This TCR derives from an adult with an advanced solid tumor such as melanoma, head and neck, liver or kidney cancer. The DNA of the CDR3 is TGTGCCACCAGCAGAAATACAGCAACTAATGAAAAACTGTTTTTT. It codes for CATSRNTATNEKLFF.